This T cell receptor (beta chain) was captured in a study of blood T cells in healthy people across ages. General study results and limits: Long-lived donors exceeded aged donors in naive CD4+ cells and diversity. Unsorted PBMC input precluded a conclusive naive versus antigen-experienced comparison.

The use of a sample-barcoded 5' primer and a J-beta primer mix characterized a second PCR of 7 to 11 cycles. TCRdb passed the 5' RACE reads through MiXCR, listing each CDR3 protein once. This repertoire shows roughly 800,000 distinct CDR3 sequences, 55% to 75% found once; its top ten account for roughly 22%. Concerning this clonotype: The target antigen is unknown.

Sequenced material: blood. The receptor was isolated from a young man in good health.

The CDR3, as DNA: TGTGCCATCAGGGACCCCTCCACAGATACGCAGTATTTT. Translation gives CAIRDPSTDTQYF. The chain employs TRBV10-3 and TRBJ2-3; D is unclear. Trimming left V 6 bases short and J 2 bases short, with 9 bases between. The CDR3 consists of 13 residues. Per germline, CDR1 ENHRY and CDR2 SYGVKD.